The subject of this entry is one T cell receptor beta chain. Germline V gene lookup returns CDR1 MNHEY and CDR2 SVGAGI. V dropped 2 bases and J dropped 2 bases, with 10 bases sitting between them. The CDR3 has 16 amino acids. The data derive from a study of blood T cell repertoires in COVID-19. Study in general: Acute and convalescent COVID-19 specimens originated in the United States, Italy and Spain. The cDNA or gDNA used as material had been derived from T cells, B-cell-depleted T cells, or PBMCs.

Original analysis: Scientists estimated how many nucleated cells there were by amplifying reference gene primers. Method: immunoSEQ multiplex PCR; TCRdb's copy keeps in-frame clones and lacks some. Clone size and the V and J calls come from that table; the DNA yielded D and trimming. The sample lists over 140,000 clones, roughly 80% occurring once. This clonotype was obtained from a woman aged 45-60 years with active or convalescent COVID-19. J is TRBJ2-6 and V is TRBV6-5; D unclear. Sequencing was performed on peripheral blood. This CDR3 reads CASSYIAGTGANVLTF. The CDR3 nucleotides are TGTGCCAGCAGTTACATAGCTGGAACTGGGGCCAACGTCCTGACTTTC.